What follows describes a single T cell receptor (beta chain). This sample was included in a study of T cell changes during pregnancy in multiple sclerosis. Germline CDR1 SGHRS, CDR2 YFSETQ. The CDR3 is 16 residues long. V was cut by 4 bases and J by 2 bases, with 17 bases left in between. The data were produced by immunoSEQ multiplex PCR, yet TCRdb's version contains in-frame clones alone and is incomplete. The repertoire holds 120,000 or so clones, with approximately 95% as singletons. This chain links TRBV5-1 with TRBJ2-3, with D possibly being TRBD1 (6 bases). Sequenced here: peripheral blood, sampled before pregnancy. The sequence was collected from a female donor with multiple sclerosis, enrolled in a pregnancy study. The CDR3 is CASSPYQGQTTDTQYF. CDR3 nucleotides: TGCGCCAGCAGCCCCTATCAGGGACAAACCACAGATACGCAGTATTTT.